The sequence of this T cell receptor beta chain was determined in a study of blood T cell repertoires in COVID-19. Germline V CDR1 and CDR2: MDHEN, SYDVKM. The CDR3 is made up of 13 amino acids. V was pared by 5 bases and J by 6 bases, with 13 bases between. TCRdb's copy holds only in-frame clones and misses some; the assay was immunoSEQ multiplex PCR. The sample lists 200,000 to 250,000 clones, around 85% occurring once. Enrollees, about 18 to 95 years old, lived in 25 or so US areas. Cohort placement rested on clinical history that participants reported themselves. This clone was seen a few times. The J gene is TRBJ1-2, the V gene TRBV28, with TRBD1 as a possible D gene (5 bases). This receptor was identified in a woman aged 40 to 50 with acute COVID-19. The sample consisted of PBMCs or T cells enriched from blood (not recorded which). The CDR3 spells CASSPARADGYTF. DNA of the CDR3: TGTGCCAGCAGTCCCGCCAGGGCCGATGGCTACACCTTC.